This T cell receptor beta chain comes out of a study of neurological immune-mediated disorders. General study points: One cluster of related CDR3 sequences contained, by phylogenetic grouping, the repertoires of 18 of 34 multiple sclerosis patients and formed a possible signature.

TCRdb used MiXCR to reprocess the 5' RACE reads, holding one entry per CDR3 protein. The table includes roughly 60,000 distinct CDR3 sequences, around 3.8% detected once. There are 15 residues in the CDR3. The V end was cut by 0 bases, the J end by 3 bases, with 12 bases between. In germline, CDR1 is DFQATT, CDR2 SNEGSKA (reference sequence). This clonotype was seen at least ten times. Its antigen remains unidentified. The clonotype was recovered from a woman aged 45-65 years with multiple sclerosis. This chain uses TRBV20-1 with TRBJ2-1; a possible D gene is TRBD1 (6 bases). Sequencing was performed on PBMCs. CDR3 nucleotide sequence: TGCAGTGCTAGAGATCGGGCAGGGGACTACAATGAGCAGTTCTTC. Protein: CSARDRAGDYNEQFF.